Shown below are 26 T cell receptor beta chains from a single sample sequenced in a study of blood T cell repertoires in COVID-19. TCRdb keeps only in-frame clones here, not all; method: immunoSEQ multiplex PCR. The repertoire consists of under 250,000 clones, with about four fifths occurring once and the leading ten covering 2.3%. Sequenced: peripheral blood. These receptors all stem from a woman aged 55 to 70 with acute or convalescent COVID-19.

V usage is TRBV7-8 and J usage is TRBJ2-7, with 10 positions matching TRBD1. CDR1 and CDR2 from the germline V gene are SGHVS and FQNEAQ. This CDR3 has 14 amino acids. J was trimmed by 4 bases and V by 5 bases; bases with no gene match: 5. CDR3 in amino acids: CASSKRQGAYEQYF. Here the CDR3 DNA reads TGTGCCAGCAGCAAACGACAGGGGGCGTACGAGCAGTACTTC.

The DNA for the CDR3 is TGTGCCAGCAGTTACGGGGCCTCATTCTATGGCTACACCTTC. Translated: CASSYGASFYGYTF. The genes are TRBV6-2 or TRBV6-3 and TRBJ1-2; maybe TRBD1 (5 bases). This CDR3 has 14 residues. The ends were cut back, 2 bases at V and 4 bases at J, with 11 bases in the middle. Germline V gives CDR1 MNHEY, CDR2 SVGEGT.

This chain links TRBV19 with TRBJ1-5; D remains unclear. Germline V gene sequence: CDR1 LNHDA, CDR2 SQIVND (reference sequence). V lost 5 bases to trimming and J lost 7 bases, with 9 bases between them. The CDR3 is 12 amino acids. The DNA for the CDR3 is TGTGCCAGTAGTCCCCCGGGGCAGCCCCAGCATTTT. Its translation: CASSPPGQPQHF.

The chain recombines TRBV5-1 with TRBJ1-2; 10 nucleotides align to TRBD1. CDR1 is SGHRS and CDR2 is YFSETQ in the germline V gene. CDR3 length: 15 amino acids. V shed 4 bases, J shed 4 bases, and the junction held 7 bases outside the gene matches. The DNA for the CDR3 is TGCGCCAGCAGCCAGGGGACAGGGGCTGCCTATGGCTACACCTTC. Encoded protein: CASSQGTGAAYGYTF. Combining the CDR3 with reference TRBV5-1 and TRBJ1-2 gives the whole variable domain KAGVTQTPRYLIKTRGQQVTLSCSPISGHRSVSWYQQTPGQGLQFLFEYFSETQRNKGNFPGRFSGRQFSNSRSEMNVSTLELGDSALYLCASSQGTGAAYGYTFGSGTRLTVV.

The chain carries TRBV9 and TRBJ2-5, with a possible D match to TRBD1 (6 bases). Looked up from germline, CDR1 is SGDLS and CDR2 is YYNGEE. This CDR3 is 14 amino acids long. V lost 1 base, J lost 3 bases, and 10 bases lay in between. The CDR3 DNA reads TGTGCCAGCAGCGTAAGTGCAGGGGAAGAGACCCAGTACTTC. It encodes CASSVSAGEETQYF.

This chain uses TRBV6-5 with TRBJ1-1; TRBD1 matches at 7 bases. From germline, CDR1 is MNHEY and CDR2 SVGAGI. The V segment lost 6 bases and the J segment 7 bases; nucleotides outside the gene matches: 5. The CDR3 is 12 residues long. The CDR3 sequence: CASRTRTGEAFF. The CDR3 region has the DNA TGTGCCAGCAGGACACGGACAGGTGAAGCTTTCTTT.

CDR3 region: CASKWSPGTDTQYF. The CDR3 DNA reads TGTGCCAGCAAGTGGAGCCCGGGCACAGATACGCAGTATTTT. The chain uses TRBV7-2 and TRBJ2-3; D gene ambiguous. V was clipped by 7 bases and J by 1 base, with 12 bases between them. CDR3 length: 14 residues. Germline loops: CDR1 SGHTA, CDR2 FQGNSA.

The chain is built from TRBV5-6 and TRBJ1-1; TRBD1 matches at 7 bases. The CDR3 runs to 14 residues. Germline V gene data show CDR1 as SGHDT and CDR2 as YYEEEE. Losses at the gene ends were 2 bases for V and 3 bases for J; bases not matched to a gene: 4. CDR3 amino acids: CASSFGDSYTEAFF. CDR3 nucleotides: TGTGCCAGCAGCTTCGGGGACAGCTACACTGAAGCTTTCTTT.

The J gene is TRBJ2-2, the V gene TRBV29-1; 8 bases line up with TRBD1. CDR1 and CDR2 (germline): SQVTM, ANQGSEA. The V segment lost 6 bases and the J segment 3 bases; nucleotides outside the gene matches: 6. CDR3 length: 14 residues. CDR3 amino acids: CSVAGQGDTGELFF. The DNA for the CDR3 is TGCAGCGTGGCAGGACAGGGAGACACCGGGGAGCTGTTTTTT.

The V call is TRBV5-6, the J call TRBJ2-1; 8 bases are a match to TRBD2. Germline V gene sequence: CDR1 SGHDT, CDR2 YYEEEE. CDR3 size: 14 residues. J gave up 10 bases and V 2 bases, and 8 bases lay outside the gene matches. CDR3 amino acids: CASSLAGELREQFF. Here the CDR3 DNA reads TGTGCCAGCAGCTTAGCGGGGGAACTCAGGGAGCAGTTCTTC.

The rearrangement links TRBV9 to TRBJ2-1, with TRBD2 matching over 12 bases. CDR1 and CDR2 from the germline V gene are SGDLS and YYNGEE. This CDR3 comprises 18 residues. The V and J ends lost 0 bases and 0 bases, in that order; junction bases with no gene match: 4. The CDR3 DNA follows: TGTGCCAGCAGCGTAGCTAGCGGGGGGGCCGTCTCCTACAATGAGCAGTTCTTC. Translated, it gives CASSVASGGAVSYNEQFF.

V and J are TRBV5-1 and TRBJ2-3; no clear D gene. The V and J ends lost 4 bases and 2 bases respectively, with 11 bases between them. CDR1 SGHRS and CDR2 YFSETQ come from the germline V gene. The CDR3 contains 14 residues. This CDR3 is CASSPTEFTDTQYF. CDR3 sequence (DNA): TGCGCCAGCAGCCCGACGGAGTTCACAGATACGCAGTATTTT. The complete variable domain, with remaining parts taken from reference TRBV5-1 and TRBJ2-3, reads KAGVTQTPRYLIKTRGQQVTLSCSPISGHRSVSWYQQTPGQGLQFLFEYFSETQRNKGNFPGRFSGRQFSNSRSEMNVSTLELGDSALYLCASSPTEFTDTQYFGPGTRLTVL.

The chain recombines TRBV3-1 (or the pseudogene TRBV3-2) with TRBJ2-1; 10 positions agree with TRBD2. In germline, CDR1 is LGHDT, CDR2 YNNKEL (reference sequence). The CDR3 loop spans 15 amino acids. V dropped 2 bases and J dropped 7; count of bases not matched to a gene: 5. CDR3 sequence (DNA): TGTGCCAGCAGCCAATTGAGCGGGGGGGCGAATGAGCAGTTCTTC. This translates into CASSQLSGGANEQFF.

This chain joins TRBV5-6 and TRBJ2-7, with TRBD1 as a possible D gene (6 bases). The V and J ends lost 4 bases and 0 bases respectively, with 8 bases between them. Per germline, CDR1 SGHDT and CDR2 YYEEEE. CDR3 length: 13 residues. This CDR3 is CASSQGGSYEQYF. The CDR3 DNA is TGTGCCAGCAGCCAAGGGGGCTCCTACGAGCAGTACTTC.

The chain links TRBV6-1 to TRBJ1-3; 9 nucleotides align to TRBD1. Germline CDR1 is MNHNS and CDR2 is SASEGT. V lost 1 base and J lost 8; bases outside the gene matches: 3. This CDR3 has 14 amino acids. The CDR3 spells CASSEGTGVDTIYF. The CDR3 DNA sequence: TGTGCCAGCAGTGAAGGGACAGGGGTAGACACCATATATTTT.

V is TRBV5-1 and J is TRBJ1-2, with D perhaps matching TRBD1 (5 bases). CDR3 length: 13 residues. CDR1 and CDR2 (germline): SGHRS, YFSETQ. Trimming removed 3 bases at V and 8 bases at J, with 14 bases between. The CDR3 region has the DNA TGCGCCAGCAGCTGGGGCAGGGCAGGCGGCTACACCTTC. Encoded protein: CASSWGRAGGYTF.

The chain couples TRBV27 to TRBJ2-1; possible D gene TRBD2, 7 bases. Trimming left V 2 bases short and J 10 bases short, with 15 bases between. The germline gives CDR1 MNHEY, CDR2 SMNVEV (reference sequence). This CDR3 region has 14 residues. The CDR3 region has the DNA TGTGCCAGCAGTTTAGTGGGGGGGGCATGGGAGCAGTTCTTC. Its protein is CASSLVGGAWEQFF.

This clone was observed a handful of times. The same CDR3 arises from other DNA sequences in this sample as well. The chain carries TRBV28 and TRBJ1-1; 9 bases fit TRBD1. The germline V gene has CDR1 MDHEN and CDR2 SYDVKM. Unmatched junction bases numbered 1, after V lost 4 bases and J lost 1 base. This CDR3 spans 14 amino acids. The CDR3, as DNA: TGTGCCAGCAGTTCGGGACAGGGGAACACTGAAGCTTTCTTT. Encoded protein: CASSSGQGNTEAFF.

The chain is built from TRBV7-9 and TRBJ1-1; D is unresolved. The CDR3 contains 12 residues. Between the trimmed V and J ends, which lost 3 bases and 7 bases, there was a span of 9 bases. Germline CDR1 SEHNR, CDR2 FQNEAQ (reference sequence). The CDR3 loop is CASSLAEGEAFF. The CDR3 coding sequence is TGTGCCAGCAGCTTGGCGGAAGGTGAAGCTTTCTTT. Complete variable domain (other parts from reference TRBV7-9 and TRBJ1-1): DTGVSQNPRHKITKRGQNVTFRCDPISEHNRLYWYRQTLGQGPEFLTYFQNEAQLEKSRLLSDRFSAERPKGSFSTLEIQRTEQGDSAMYLCASSLAEGEAFFGQGTRLTVV.

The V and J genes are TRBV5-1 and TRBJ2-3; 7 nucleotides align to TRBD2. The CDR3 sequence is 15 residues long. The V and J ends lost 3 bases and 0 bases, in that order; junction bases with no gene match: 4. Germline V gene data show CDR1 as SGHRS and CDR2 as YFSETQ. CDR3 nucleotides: TGCGCCAGCAGCTCGGGGGGAGGAAGCACAGATACGCAGTATTTT. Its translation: CASSSGGGSTDTQYF.

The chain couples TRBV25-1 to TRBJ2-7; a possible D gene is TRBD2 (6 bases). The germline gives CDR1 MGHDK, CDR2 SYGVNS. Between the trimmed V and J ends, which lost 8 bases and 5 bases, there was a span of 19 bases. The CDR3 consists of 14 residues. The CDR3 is CASVGGERSHEQYF. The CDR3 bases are TGTGCCAGCGTCGGAGGGGAAAGGAGTCACGAGCAGTACTTC.

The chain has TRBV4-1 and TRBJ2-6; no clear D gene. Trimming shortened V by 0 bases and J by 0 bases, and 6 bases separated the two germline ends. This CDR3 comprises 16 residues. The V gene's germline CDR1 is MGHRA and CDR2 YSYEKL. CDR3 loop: CASSQDTVSGANVLTF. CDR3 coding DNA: TGCGCCAGCAGCCAAGATACGGTCTCTGGGGCCAACGTCCTGACTTTC.

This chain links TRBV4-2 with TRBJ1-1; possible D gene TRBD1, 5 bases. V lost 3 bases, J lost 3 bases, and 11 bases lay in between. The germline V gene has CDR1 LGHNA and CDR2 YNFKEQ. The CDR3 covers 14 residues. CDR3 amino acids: CASSHGARDTEAFF. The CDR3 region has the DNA TGTGCCAGCAGCCACGGTGCCAGGGACACTGAAGCTTTCTTT.

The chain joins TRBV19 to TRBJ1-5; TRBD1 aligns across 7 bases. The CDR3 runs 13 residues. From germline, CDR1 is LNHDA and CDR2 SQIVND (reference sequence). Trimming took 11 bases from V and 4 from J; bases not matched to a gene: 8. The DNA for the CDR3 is TGTGCCGTTGCACAGGGGACAAATCAGCCCCAGCATTTT. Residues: CAVAQGTNQPQHF. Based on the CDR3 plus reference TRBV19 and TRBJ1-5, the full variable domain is DGGITQSPKYLFRKEGQNVTLSCEQNLNHDAMYWYRQDPGQGLRLIYYSQIVNDFQKGDIAEGYSVSREKKESFPLTVTSAQKNPTAFYLCAVAQGTNQPQHFGDGTRLSIL.

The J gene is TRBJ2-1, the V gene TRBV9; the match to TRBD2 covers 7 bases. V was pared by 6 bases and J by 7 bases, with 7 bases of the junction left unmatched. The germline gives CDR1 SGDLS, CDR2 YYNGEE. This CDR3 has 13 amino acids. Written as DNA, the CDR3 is TGTGCCAGCAAAGGAGATAGCGGGAATGAGCAGTTCTTC. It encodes CASKGDSGNEQFF.

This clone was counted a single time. CDR3 sequence (DNA): TGTGCCAGCAGCCACCAAGGACAGGGTGGAAATGAGCAGTTCTTC. Translation: CASSHQGQGGNEQFF. The J gene is TRBJ2-1, the V gene TRBV5-6; 8 bases match TRBD1. With 4 bases clipped from V and 7 bases from J, the junction kept 10 bases outside the gene matches. The CDR3 consists of 15 residues. The germline V gene encodes CDR1 SGHDT and CDR2 YYEEEE.